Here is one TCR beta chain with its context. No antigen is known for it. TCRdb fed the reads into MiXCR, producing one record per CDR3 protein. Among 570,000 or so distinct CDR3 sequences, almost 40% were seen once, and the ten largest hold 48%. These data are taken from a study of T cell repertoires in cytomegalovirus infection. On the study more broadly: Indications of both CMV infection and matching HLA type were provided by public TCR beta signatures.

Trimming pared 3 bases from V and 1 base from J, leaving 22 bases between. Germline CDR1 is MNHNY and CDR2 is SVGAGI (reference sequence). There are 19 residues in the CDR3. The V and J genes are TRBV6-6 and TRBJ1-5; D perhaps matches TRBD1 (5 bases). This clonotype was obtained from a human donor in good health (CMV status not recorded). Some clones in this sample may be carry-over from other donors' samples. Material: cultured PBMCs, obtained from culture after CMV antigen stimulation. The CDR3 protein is CASSYYPGGFPGSNQPQHF. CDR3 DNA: TGTGCCAGCAGTTATTACCCCGGGGGTTTCCCGGGAAGCAATCAGCCCCAGCATTTT.